Following are 7 T cell receptor beta chains from one sample sequenced in a study of human T cells and chemical hapten exposure. TCRdb analysed the RACE reads with MiXCR anew, one entry per CDR3 protein. The sample consists of tens of thousands of distinct CDR3 sequences, 12% to 15% of them appearing once. Time point noted: pre-sensitization, week 0. Treatment denoted: therapeutic diphenylcyclopropenone sensitization with weekly scalp DPC. The input for sequencing was whole blood, taken in connection with sensitization to the hapten diphenylcyclopropenone (DPC). These receptors came from a woman between 50 and 59 years old with alopecia areata. Some clones in this sample may be carry-over from other donors' samples.

The chain is built from TRBV5-1 and TRBJ2-2; D possibly matches TRBD1 or TRBD2 (5 bases each). Germline V gene sequence: CDR1 SGHRS, CDR2 YFSETQ. CDR3 length equals 14 residues. Between the trimmed V and J ends, which lost 1 base and 4 bases, there was a span of 8 bases. CDR3 sequence (DNA): TGCGCCAGCAGCTTGCGGGGCGGCACCGGGGAGCTGTTTTTT. Translating gives CASSLRGGTGELFF.

In this sample, this clonotype turned up many times. This chain links TRBV7-2 with TRBJ2-2; D may be TRBD1 or TRBD2 (6 bases each). Germline CDR1 reads SGHTA; CDR2 reads FQGNSA. CDR3 length equals 13 residues. V lost 5 bases, J lost 8 bases, and 12 bases lay in between. The CDR3 protein is CASSRGLWGELFF. As DNA, the CDR3 is TGTGCCAGCAGCCGGGGGCTTTGGGGGGAGCTGTTTTTT.

This clonotype was counted at least ten times. This chain joins TRBV9 and TRBJ1-2, with D unresolved. Trimming left V 10 bases short and J 5 bases short, with 18 bases between. Germline CDR1 reads SGDLS; CDR2 reads YYNGEE. CDR3 size: 13 residues. The CDR3 nucleotides read TGTGCCTCCTCCCGGGGATCGGGATATGGCTACACCTTC. This translates into CASSRGSGYGYTF. Drawing the rest from reference TRBV9 and TRBJ1-2, the complete variable domain is DSGVTQTPKHLITATGQRVTLRCSPRSGDLSVYWYQQSLDQGLQFLIQYYNGEERAKGNILERFSAQQFPDLHSELNLSSLELGDSALYFCASSRGSGYGYTFGSGTRLTVV.

This clonotype was observed at least ten times. The DNA is left out, because the CDR3 cannot be placed on it with certainty; the CDR3 is given as TCRdb lists it. The chain links TRBV27 to TRBJ2-7; the table's D call, TRBD2, was not checked against the DNA. From germline, CDR1 is MNHEY and CDR2 SMNVEV (reference sequence). The CDR3 extends over 15 residues, inclusive of both ends. The CDR3 region is CASSSSGLAALPEYF.

The chain is built from TRBV12-3 or TRBV12-4 and TRBJ1-1; TRBD1 matches 9 bases. This CDR3 has 15 residues. The trim removed 6 bases at V and 1 base at J, leaving 6 bases unmatched. Written as DNA, the CDR3 is TGTGCCAGCAGCACAGGGGGCCTTTGGAACACTGAAGCTTTCTTT. This sequence encodes CASSTGGLWNTEAFF.

The V call is TRBV7-9, the J call TRBJ1-2; possibly TRBD1 for D (5 bases). The V gene's germline CDR1 is SEHNR and CDR2 FQNEAQ (reference sequence). This CDR3 spans 13 amino acids. The V end was cut by 4 bases, the J end by 9 bases, with 15 bases between. CDR3 protein: CASSYGQIASYTF. The DNA for the CDR3 is TGTGCCAGCAGCTATGGACAAATCGCGAGCTACACCTTC.

For this clonotype: It is unclear where the CDR3 begins or ends on the DNA, so no DNA is shown, and the CDR3 is as TCRdb lists it. The chain uses TRBV21-1 and TRBJ2-1; the DNA was not used to check the table's D call, TRBD2. TRBV21-1 is a pseudogene. The CDR3 numbers 15 amino acids, ends counted. CDR3 residues: CASVAGGTLKNEQFF.